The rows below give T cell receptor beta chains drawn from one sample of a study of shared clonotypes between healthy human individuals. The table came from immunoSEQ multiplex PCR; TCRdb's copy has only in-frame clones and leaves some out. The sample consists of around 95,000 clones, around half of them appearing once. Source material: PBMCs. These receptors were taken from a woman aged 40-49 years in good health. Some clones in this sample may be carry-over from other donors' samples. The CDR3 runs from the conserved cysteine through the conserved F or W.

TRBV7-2	CASRYPGTGDSPLHF
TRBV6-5	CASSLSPSRQETQYF
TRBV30	CAWSADGYTF
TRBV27	CASRFTGQGGYEQYF
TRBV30	CAWSGSNQPQHF
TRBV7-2	CASSLVGLAETQYF
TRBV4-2	CASSGDGARPQFF
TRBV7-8	CASSFGLTREQYF
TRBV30	CAWRIGTNSPLHF
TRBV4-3	CASSRSGSSNEQYF
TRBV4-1	CASSHLTSGSNEQYF
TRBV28	CASSSPREKLFF
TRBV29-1	CSAGRMNTEAFF
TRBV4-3	CANSQGLSGLRAVQYF
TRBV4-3	CASSQGLAGGYNEQFF
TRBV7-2	CASSPRTSSGGTQYF
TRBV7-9	CASSFGLAGEADTQYF
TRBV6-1	CASSPQQVLSYEQYF
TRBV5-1	CASSSTGLRSYEQYF
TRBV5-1	CASSRTVETEAFF
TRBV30	CAWSDGDTRNEQYF
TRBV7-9	CASSPGWGNSYEQYF
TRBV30	CAWTAAGGTGETQYF
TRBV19	CASSIDSTKKLFF
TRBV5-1	CASSASTDSSYNEQFF
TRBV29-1	CSVARGLNEQFF
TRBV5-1	CASSSLGQAYEQYF
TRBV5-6	CASRGGMNTEAFF
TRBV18	CASSGRINQPQHF
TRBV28	CASSSYMEAQHF